This T cell receptor beta chain was obtained from a study of T cell repertoires in cytomegalovirus infection. Background on the study: Recently described HLA-C-restricted plus well-studied HLA-B-restricted CMV epitopes were used. Matching HLA type, along with CMV infection, was indicated by public TCR beta signatures. Study-wide results and caveats: CMV-specific HLA-C-restricted TCR beta clonotypes dominated the ex vivo response.

TCRdb re-called the reads with MiXCR, one entry per CDR3 protein. In the table there are some 220,000 distinct CDR3 sequences, 30% to 45% of which are singletons. The CDR3 covers 15 residues. Germline CDR1 reads SGHTA; CDR2 reads FQGTGA. Between the trimmed V and J ends, which lost 2 bases and 3 bases, there was a span of 12 bases. This clonotype has more than one count but fewer than ten. The antigen is unknown. The rearrangement joins TRBV7-3 to TRBJ2-3; either TRBD1 or TRBD2 may fit D (6 bases each). Sequencing was performed on CD8+ T cells from cultured PBMCs, taken from culture after CMV antigen stimulation. The source is a human donor in good health (CMV status not recorded). Some clones in this sample may be carry-over from other donors' samples. CDR3 amino acids: CASSLLGGRTDTQYF. As DNA, the CDR3 is TGTGCCAGCAGCTTACTGGGGGGCAGGACAGATACGCAGTATTTT.